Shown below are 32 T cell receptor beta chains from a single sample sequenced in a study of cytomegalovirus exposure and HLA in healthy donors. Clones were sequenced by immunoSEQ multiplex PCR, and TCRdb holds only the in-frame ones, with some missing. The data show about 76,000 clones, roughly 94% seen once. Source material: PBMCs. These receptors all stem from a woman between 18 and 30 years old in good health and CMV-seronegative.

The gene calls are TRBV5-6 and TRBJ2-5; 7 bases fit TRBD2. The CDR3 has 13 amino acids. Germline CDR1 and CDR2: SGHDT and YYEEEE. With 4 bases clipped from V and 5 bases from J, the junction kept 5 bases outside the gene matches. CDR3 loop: CASSAGLGETQYF. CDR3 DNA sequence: TGTGCCAGCAGCGCCGGACTAGGGGAGACCCAGTACTTC.

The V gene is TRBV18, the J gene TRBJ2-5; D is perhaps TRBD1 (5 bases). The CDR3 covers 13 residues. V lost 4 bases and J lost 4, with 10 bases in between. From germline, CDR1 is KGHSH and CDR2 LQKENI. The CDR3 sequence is CASSRGAVETQYF. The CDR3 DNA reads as TGTGCCAGCTCACGTGGGGCGGTAGAGACCCAGTACTTC.

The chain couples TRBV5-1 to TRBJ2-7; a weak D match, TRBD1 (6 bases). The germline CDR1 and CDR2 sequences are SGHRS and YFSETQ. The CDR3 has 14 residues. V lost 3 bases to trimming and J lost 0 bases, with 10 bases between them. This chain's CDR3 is CASSSSTGSYEQYF. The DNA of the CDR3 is TGCGCCAGCAGCTCTTCGACAGGCTCCTACGAGCAGTACTTC.

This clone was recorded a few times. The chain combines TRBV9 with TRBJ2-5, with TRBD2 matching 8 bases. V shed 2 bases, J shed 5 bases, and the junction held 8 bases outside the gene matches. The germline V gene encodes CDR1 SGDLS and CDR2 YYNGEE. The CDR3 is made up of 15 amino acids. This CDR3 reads CASSVRSGGKETQYF. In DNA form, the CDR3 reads TGTGCCAGCAGCGTTCGGTCGGGGGGGAAGGAGACCCAGTACTTC.

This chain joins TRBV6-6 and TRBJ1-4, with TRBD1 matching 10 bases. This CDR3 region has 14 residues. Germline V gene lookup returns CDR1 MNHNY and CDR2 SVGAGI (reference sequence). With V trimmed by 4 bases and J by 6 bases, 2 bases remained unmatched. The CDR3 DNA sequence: TGTGCCAGCAGTTCGGGACAGGGGTATGAAAAACTGTTTTTT. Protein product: CASSSGQGYEKLFF.

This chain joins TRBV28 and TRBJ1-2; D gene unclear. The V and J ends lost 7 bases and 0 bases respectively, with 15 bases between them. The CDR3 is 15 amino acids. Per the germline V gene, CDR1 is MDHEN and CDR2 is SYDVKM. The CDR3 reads CASTSLALANYGYTF. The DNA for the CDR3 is TGTGCCAGCACTTCTTTAGCCCTGGCTAACTATGGCTACACCTTC.

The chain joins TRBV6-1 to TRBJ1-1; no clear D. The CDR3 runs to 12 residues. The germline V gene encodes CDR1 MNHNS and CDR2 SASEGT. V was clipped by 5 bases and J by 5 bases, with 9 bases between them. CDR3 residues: CASSYGSTEAFF. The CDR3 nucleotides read TGTGCCAGCAGTTATGGCAGTACTGAAGCTTTCTTT.

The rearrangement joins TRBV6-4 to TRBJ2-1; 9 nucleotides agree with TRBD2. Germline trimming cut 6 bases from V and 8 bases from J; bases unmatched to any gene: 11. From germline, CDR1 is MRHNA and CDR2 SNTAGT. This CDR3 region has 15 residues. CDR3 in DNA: TGTGCCAGCAGCCAGCTAGCGGGGACCGGGGATGAGCAGTTCTTC. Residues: CASSQLAGTGDEQFF.

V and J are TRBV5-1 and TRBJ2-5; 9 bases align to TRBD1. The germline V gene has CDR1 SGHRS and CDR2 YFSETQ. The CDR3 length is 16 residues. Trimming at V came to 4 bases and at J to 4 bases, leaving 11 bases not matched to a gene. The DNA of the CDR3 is TGCGCCAGCAGCCTGCTGGGACAGGGAGGTCTAGAGACCCAGTACTTC. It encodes CASSLLGQGGLETQYF.

The CDR3 DNA reads TGTGCCAGCAGTTGGGGACACACCCAAGAGACCCAGTACTTC. It codes for CASSWGHTQETQYF. V and J are TRBV28 and TRBJ2-5, with a weak D call TRBD1 (6 bases). The CDR3 is 14 residues long. Trimming removed 4 bases from V and 1 base from J, with 10 bases in between. The germline V gene encodes CDR1 MDHEN and CDR2 SYDVKM.

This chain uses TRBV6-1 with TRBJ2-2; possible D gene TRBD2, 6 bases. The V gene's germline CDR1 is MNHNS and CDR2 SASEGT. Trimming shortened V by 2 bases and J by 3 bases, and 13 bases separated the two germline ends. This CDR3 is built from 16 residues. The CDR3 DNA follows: TGTGCCAGCAGTGAAATGTTCAGGGAGGACACCGGGGAGCTGTTTTTT. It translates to CASSEMFREDTGELFF.

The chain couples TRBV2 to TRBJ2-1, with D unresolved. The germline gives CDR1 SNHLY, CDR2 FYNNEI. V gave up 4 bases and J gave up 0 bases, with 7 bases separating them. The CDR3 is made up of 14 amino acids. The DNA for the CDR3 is TGTGCCAGCAGTGCTTTGAGCTCCTACAATGAGCAGTTCTTC. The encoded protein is CASSALSSYNEQFF. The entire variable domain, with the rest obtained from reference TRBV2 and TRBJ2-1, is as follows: EPEVTQTPSHQVTQMGQEVILRCVPISNHLYFYWYRQILGQKVEFLVSFYNNEISEKSEIFDDQFSVERPDGSNFTLKIRSTKLEDSAMYFCASSALSSYNEQFFGPGTRLTVL.

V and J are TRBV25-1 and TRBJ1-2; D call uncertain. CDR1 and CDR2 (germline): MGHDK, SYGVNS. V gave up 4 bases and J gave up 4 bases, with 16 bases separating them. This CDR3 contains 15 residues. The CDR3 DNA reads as TGTGCCAGCAGTGGGTCCGGCAGCTCTAGCTATGGCTACACCTTC. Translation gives CASSGSGSSSYGYTF.

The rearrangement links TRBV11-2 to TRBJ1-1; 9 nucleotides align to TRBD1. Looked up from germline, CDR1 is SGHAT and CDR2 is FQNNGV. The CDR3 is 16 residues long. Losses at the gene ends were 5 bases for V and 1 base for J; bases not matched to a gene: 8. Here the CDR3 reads CASSANRGPGNTEAFF. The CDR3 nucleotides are TGTGCCAGCAGCGCCAACAGGGGGCCAGGGAACACTGAAGCTTTCTTT.

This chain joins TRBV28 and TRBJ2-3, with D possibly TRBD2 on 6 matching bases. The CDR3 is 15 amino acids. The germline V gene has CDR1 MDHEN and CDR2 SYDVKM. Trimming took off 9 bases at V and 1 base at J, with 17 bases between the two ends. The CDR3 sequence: CARGEAEACTDTQYF. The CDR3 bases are TGTGCCAGGGGGGAGGCGGAGGCGTGCACAGATACGCAGTATTTT.

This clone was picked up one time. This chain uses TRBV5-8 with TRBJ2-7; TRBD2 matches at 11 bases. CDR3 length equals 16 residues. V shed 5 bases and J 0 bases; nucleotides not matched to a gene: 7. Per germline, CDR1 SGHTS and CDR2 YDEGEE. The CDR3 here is CASSLLAGAFSYEQYF. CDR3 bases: TGTGCCAGCAGTTTACTAGCGGGGGCCTTCTCCTACGAGCAGTACTTC.

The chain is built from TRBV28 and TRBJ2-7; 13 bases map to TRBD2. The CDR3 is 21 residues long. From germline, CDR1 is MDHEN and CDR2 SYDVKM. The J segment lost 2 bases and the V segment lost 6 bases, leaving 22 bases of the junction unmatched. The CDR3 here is CASSGLVGGLAGALPPYEQYF. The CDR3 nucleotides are TGTGCCAGCAGCGGGCTCGTCGGCGGACTAGCGGGGGCCCTGCCTCCCTACGAGCAGTACTTC. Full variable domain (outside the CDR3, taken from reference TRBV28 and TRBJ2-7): DVKVTQSSRYLVKRTGEKVFLECVQDMDHENMFWYRQDPGLGLRLIYFSYDVKMKEKGDIPEGYSVSREKKERFSLILESASTNQTSMYLCASSGLVGGLAGALPPYEQYFGPGTRLTVT.

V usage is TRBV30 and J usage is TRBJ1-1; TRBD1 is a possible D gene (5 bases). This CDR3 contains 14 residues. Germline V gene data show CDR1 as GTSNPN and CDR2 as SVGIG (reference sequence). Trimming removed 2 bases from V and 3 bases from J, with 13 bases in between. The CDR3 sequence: CAWSFGGEDTEAFF. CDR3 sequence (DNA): TGTGCCTGGAGTTTTGGGGGGGAGGACACTGAAGCTTTCTTT. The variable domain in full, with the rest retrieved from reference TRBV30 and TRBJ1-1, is SQTIHQWPATLVQPVGSPLSLECTVEGTSNPNLYWYRQAAGRGLQLLFYSVGIGQISSEVPQNLSASRPQDRQFILSSKKLLLSDSGFYLCAWSFGGEDTEAFFGQGTRLTVV.

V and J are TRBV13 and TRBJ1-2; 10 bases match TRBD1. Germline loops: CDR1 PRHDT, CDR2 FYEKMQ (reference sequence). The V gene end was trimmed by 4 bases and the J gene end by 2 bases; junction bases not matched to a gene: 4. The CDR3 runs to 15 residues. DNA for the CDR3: TGTGCCAGCAGCTATATGGACAGGGGGAACTATGGCTACACCTTC. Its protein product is CASSYMDRGNYGYTF.

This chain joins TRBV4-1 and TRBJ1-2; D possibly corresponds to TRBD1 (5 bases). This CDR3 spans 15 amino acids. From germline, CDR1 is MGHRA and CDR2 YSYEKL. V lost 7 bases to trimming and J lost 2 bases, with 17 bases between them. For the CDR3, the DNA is TGCGCCAGCAACTCAAGGGAGGGGTACAACTATGGCTACACCTTC. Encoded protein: CASNSREGYNYGYTF.

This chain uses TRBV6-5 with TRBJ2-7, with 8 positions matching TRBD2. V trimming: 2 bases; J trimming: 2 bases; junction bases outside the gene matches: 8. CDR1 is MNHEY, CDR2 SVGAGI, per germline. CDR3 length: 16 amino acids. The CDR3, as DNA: TGTGCCAGCAGTTACAGTTTGGGGACTAGAACCTACGAGCAGTACTTC. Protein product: CASSYSLGTRTYEQYF.

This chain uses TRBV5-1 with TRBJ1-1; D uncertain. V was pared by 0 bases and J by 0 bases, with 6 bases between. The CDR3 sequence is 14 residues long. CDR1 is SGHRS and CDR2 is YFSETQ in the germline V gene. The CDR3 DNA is TGCGCCAGCAGCTTGGGCGAGATGAACACTGAAGCTTTCTTT. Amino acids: CASSLGEMNTEAFF. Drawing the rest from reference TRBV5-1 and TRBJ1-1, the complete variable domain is KAGVTQTPRYLIKTRGQQVTLSCSPISGHRSVSWYQQTPGQGLQFLFEYFSETQRNKGNFPGRFSGRQFSNSRSEMNVSTLELGDSALYLCASSLGEMNTEAFFGQGTRLTVV.

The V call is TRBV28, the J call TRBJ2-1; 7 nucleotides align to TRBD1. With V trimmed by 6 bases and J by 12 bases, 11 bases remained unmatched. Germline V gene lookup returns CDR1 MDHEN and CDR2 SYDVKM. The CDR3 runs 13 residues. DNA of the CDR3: TGTGCCAGCAGCCCCCGACAGGGCGGGCGGCAGTTCTTC. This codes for CASSPRQGGRQFF.

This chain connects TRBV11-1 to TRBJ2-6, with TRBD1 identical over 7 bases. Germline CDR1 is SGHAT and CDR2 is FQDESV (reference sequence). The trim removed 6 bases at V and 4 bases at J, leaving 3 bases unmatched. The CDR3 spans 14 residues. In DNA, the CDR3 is TGTGCCAGCAGGACAGGGTACGGGGCCAACGTCCTGACTTTC. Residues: CASRTGYGANVLTF.

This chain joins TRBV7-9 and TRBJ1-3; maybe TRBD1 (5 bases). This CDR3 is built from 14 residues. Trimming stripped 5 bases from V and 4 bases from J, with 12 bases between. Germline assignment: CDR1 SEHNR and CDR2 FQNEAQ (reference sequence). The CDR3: CASSPRVRGNTIYF. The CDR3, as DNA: TGTGCCAGCAGCCCCAGGGTGAGGGGAAACACCATATATTTT. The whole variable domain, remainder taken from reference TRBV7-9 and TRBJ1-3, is DTGVSQNPRHKITKRGQNVTFRCDPISEHNRLYWYRQTLGQGPEFLTYFQNEAQLEKSRLLSDRFSAERPKGSFSTLEIQRTEQGDSAMYLCASSPRVRGNTIYFGEGSWLTVV.

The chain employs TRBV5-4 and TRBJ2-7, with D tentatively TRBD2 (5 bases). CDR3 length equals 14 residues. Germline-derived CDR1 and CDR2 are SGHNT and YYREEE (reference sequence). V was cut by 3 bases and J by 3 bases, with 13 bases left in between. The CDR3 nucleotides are TGTGCCAGCAGCTCCGGGATACCAGTCTACGAGCAGTACTTC. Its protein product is CASSSGIPVYEQYF.

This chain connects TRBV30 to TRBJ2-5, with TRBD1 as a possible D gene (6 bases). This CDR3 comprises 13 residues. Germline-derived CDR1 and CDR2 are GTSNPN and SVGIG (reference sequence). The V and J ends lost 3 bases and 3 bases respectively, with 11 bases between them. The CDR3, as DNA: TGTGCCTGGAGACTGAGGGGGAAAGAGACCCAGTACTTC. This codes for CAWRLRGKETQYF.

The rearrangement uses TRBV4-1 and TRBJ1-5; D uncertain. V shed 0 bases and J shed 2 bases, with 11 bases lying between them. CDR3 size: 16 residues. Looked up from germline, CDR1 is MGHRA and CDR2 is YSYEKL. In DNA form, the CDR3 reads TGCGCCAGCAGCCAAGACCAGGCCGTCCGCAATCAGCCCCAGCATTTT. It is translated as CASSQDQAVRNQPQHF.

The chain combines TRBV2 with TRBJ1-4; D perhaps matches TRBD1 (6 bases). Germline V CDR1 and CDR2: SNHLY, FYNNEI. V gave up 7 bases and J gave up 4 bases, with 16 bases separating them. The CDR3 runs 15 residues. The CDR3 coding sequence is TGTGCCAGCATGGCAGGGGCCACCTTTAATGAAAAACTGTTTTTT. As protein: CASMAGATFNEKLFF.

CDR3 protein: CASSEQGRGNYGYTF. CDR3 DNA sequence: TGTGCCAGCAGCGAACAGGGTCGAGGTAACTATGGCTACACCTTC. The chain carries TRBV9 and TRBJ1-2; D possibly corresponds to TRBD1 (6 bases). Germline-derived CDR1 and CDR2 are SGDLS and YYNGEE. The CDR3 is made up of 15 amino acids. V was cut by 3 bases and J by 1 base, with 13 bases left in between.

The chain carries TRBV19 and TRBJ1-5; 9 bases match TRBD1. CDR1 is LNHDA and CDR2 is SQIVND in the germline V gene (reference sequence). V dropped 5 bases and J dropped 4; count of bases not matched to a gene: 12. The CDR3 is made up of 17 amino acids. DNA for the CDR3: TGTGCCAGTAGTCCTCGGCCCCACAGGGGGCCTAATCAGCCCCAGCATTTT. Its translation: CASSPRPHRGPNQPQHF.

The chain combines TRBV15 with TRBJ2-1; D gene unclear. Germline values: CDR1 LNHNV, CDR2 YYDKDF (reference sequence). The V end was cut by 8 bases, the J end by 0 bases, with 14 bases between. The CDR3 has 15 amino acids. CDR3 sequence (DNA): TGTGCCACCTCAGATTCACCCGACTCCTACAATGAGCAGTTCTTC. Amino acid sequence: CATSDSPDSYNEQFF.